This TCR beta chain stems from a study of CD8 T cells in Susac syndrome (dated by TCRdb to the late 2010s). A note on the overall study: Repertoire sequencing was used to test whether CD8+ T cell activation and differentiation in Susac syndrome was antigen driven. Clonality of the CD8+ T cell repertoire was compared between eleven to twelve healthy donors, roughly 14 Susac syndrome patients and approximately 16 multiple sclerosis patients.

In this sample, this clonotype turned up once. Its recognized antigen is unknown. It has no much larger one-base neighbor in the sample; base qualities were not kept. One read yields weak evidence. RNA was extracted using the RNeasy kit, and roughly 0.5 to 1 microgram was reverse transcribed with random hexamers. TCR beta CDR3 regions were amplified with the immunoSEQ multiplex PCR assay covering 54 Vbeta and 13 Jbeta segments. To correct PCR amplification bias, a synthetic template baseline was used for both primer optimization and computational correction. For the original study's pipeline: Only productive sequences were kept, with reads annotated to V, D and J genes according to IMGT and analyzed in immunoSEQ Analyzer. Clonality was calculated as one minus the Shannon entropy normalized by log2 of the number of productive unique sequences. Public and private clones were assessed among the 100 most prevalent clones of each patient and control. A clone was defined as Susac-specific if it was absent from the healthy and MS cohorts, from 1052 published viral clones and from other ImmuneACCESS disease sequences. The public reads were run again by TCRdb, first through fastp at Q25 and then through MiXCR, and only productive beta chains were kept. When rows share a CDR3 protein, they turn into one entry using the most common DNA and genes. The V and J calls were not made by the authors but by TCRdb's processing. This sample holds about 150,000 distinct CDR3 sequences; 85% to 95% were observed only once. Just over 0.2% of the sample is in the top ten clones.

Peripheral blood CD8+ and CD4+ T cells from healthy donors, Susac syndrome patients and multiple sclerosis patients were profiled using high-throughput TCR beta sequencing. Treatment-naive patients with stable or active relapsing-remitting disease fulfilling revised McDonald criteria were used as multiple sclerosis controls. Bulk CD8+ and CD4+ T cells were purified magnetically by negative isolation, whereas CD8+ TEMRA cells were enriched by FACS. Blood was drawn into EDTA tubes, processed within 24 hours, and PBMCs were isolated by density gradient centrifugation. PBMCs intended for TCR sequencing were cryopreserved in liquid nitrogen and were subsequently thawed in a 37 degrees C water bath. The sorted or isolated CD4+, CD8+ and CD8+ TEMRA cells reached a purity of at least 90%. The paper as a whole reports these results and caveats: The study acknowledged that relatively few individuals were included in the TCR sequencing and HLA analysis.

V and J lose 7 bases and 8 bases, and a span of 13 bases separates them. CDR3 length: 12 amino acids, cysteine to phenylalanine. The kept DNA is CDR3 alone, 36 bases in frame from the first base. CDR1 and CDR2 are drawn from the germline V gene: SGHTA, FQGNSA. The receptor was isolated from a human donor with multiple sclerosis. Source material: CD8+ T cells from PBMCs. This chain joins TRBV7-2 to TRBJ2-3, with no confident D gene call. The nucleotides are TGTGCCAGCACCAACCAAGACGGTACGCAGTATTTT. Protein translation: CASTNQDGTQYF.